This T cell receptor (beta chain) was observed in a study of siplizumab effects on memory and regulatory T cells (dated by TCRdb to 2018 to 2020). With regard to the full study: The study examined how the anti-CD2 antibody siplizumab affects alloreactive T-cell subsets in allogeneic mixed lymphocyte reactions built from human PBMCs. Study-wide findings and limitations: The suppressive function of proliferating Tregs from siplizumab cultures was not functionally confirmed. The cumulative frequency of alloreactive sequences that could be traced back to unstimulated CD4+ memory T cells was significantly reduced by siplizumab. For roughly 80-97% of proliferating CD4+ or CD8+ clones, no naive or memory phenotype could be assigned. Among mappable alloreactive CD4+ clones, the Treg-derived fraction averaged approximately 69% with siplizumab versus around 27% in control reactions. Because sequences at frequencies below about 10^-5 were poorly captured, only a minor fraction of alloreactive clones could be mapped back to unstimulated subsets. Unstimulated naive T cells appeared to be more diverse than memory T cells, and naive cells seemed to make a substantial contribution to the alloresponse.

The CDR3 goes from the cysteine to the phenylalanine over 14 residues. The read is trimmed to its CDR3 DNA, 42 bases read in frame from base 1. The germline V gene provides CDR1 KGHSH and CDR2 LQKENI. The V and J ends are trimmed by 5 bases and 2 bases, leaving 12 bases between them. Library generation was performed with the immunoSEQ multiplex PCR assay. Around 10^5 TCR templates per sample were assayed by the deep sequencing platform. Genomic DNA extracted from sorted T cells was the material used for TCRbeta CDR3 sequencing. On the authors' methods: The R programming language was used for clonal analysis of TCRbeta CDR3 data. Unstimulated samples were compared with post-reaction CFSE-low samples to define alloreactive CD4+ and CD8+ clones. By matching sequences to the repertoires of sorted unstimulated Treg and non-Treg cells, each alloreactive CD4+ clone was assigned a regulatory or non-regulatory origin. The table comes from immuneACCESS by way of TCRdb, which keeps in-frame sequences with V and J called. Part of the clones is missing from these tables; in studies checked, under half for an unresolved V gene and the rest for unknown reasons. V, J and clone size reflect that table, while D and trimming were determined from the DNA. This sample has roughly 40,000 clones in its table, and 80% to 90% of those were observed once. The ten most abundant clones make up around 0.25% of the sample.

In three donor pairs, further sequencing was done on unstimulated CD8+ naive, CD4+ memory, CD8+ TEMRA, CD4+ naive and CD8+ effector memory subsets. Sorted unstimulated T cells and proliferating T cells recovered from mixed lymphocyte reactions were subjected to TCRbeta CDR3 sequencing. Fresh whole blood from approximately 9 HLA-typed healthy donors was used to isolate PBMCs. About this clone: Its antigen has not been determined. One base away there is no much larger clone; base qualities are not given.

Material for sequencing was naive CD4+ T cells sorted from blood. What the cell subset or site label conveys for this sample: unstimulated naive T cells. The TCR sequence derives from a human donor in good health. The receptor chain draws on TRBV18 and TRBJ1-2, with the identity of the D gene unclear. The CDR3 loop reads CASSILGQNYGYTF. In nucleotide form, the sequence is TGTGCCAGCTCAATATTGGGCCAAAACTATGGCTACACCTTC.